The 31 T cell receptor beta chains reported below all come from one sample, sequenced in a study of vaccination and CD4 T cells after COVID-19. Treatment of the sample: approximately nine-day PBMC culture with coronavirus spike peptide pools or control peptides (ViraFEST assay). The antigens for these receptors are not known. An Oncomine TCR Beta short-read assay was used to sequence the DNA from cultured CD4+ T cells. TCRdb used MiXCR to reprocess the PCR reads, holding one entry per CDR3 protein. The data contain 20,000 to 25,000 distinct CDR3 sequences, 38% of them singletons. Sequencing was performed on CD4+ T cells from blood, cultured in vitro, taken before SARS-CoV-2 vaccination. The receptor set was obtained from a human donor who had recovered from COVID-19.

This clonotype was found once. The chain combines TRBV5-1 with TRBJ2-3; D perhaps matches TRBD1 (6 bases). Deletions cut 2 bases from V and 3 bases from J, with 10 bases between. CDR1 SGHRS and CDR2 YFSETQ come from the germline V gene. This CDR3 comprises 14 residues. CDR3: CASSFTGNTDTQYF. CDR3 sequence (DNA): TGCGCCAGCAGCTTCACAGGGAATACAGATACGCAGTATTTT.

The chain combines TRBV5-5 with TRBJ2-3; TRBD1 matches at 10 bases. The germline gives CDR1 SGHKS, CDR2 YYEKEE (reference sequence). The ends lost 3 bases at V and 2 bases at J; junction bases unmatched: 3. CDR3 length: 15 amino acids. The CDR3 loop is CASSSGTGDTDTQYF. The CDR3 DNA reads TGTGCCAGCAGCTCCGGGACAGGGGACACAGATACGCAGTATTTT.

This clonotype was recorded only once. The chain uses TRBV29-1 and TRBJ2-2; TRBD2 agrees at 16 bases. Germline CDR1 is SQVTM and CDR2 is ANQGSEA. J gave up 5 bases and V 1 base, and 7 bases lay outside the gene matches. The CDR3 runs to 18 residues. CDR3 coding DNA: TGCAGCGTTGAAGTTACGGGACTAGCGGGGGGGTCGACCGGGGAGCTGTTTTTT. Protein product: CSVEVTGLAGGSTGELFF.

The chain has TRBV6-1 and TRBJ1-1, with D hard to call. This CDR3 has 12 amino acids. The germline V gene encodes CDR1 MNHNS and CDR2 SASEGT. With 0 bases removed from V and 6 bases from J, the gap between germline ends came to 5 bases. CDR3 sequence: CASSEASPEAFF. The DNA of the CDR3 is TGTGCCAGCAGTGAAGCGAGCCCTGAAGCTTTCTTT.

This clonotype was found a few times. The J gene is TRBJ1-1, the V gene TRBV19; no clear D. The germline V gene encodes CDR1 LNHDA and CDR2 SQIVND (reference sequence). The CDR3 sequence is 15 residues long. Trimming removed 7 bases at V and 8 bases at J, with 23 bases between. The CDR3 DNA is TGTGCCAGTACCCTAACCCCACAGCCAGCCTCAGAAGCTTTCTTT. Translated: CASTLTPQPASEAFF. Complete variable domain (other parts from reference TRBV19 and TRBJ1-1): DGGITQSPKYLFRKEGQNVTLSCEQNLNHDAMYWYRQDPGQGLRLIYYSQIVNDFQKGDIAEGYSVSREKKESFPLTVTSAQKNPTAFYLCASTLTPQPASEAFFGQGTRLTVV.

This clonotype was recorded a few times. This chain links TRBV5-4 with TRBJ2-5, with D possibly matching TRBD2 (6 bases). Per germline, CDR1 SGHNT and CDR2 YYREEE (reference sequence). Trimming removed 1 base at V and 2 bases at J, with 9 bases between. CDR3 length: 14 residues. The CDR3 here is CASSLSGAQETQYF. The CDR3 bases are TGTGCCAGCAGCTTGTCGGGAGCTCAAGAGACCCAGTACTTC.

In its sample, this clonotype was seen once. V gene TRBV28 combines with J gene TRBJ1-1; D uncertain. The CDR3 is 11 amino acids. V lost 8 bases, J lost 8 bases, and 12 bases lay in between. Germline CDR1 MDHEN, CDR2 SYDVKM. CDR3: CASYYFQEAFF. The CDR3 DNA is TGTGCCAGCTATTATTTCCAGGAAGCTTTCTTT.

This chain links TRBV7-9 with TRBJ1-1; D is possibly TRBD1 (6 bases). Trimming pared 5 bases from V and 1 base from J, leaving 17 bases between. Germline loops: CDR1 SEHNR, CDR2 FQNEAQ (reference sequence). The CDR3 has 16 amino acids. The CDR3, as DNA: TGTGCCAGCAGCCTGCTGGGGGCCGGGTCGAACACTGAAGCTTTCTTT. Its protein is CASSLLGAGSNTEAFF. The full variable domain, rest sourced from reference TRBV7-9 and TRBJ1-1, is DTGVSQNPRHKITKRGQNVTFRCDPISEHNRLYWYRQTLGQGPEFLTYFQNEAQLEKSRLLSDRFSAERPKGSFSTLEIQRTEQGDSAMYLCASSLLGAGSNTEAFFGQGTRLTVV.

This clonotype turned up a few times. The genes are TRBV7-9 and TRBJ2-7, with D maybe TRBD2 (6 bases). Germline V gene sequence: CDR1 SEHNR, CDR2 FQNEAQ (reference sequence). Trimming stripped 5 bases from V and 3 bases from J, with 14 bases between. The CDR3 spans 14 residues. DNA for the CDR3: TGTGCCAGCAGCGAAGCGGGTACAGACTACGAGCAGTACTTC. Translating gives CASSEAGTDYEQYF.

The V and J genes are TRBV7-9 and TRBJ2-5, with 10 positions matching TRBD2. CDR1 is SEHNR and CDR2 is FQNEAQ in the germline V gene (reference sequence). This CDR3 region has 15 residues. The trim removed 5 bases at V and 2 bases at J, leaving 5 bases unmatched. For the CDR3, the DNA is TGTGCCAGCAGCCCCGGACTAGCGGCTCAAGAGACCCAGTACTTC. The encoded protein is CASSPGLAAQETQYF.

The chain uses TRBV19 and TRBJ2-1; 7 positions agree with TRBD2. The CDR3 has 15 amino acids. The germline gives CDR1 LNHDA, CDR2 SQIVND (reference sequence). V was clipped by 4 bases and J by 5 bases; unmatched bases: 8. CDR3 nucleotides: TGTGCCAGTAGTAGATTTGGGGCGGGAGACAATGAGCAGTTCTTC. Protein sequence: CASSRFGAGDNEQFF.

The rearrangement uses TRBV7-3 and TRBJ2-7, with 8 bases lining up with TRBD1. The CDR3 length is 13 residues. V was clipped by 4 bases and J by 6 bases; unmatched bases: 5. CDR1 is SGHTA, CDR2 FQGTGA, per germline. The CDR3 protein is CASSSGTGVEQYF. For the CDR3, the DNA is TGTGCCAGCAGCTCCGGGACAGGTGTCGAGCAGTACTTC. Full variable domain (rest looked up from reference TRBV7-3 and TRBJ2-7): GAGVSQTPSNKVTEKGKYVELRCDPISGHTALYWYRQSLGQGPEFLIYFQGTGAADDSGLPNDRFFAVRPEGSVSTLKIQRTERGDSAVYLCASSSGTGVEQYFGPGTRLTVT.

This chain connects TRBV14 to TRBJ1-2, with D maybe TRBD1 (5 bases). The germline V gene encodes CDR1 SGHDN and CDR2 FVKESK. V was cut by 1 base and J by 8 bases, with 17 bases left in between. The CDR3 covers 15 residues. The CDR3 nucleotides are TGTGCCAGCAGCCAAGGGTGGGACTCCCTACGGGGCTACACCTTC. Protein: CASSQGWDSLRGYTF. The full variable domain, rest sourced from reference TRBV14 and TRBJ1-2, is EAGVTQFPSHSVIEKGQTVTLRCDPISGHDNLYWYRRVMGKEIKFLLHFVKESKQDESGMPNNRFLAERTGGTYSTLKVQPAELEDSGVYFCASSQGWDSLRGYTFGSGTRLTVV.

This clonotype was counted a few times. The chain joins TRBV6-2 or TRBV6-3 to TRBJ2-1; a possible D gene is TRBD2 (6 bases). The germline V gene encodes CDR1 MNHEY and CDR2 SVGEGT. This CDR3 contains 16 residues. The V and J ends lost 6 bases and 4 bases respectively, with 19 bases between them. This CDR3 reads CASRTTGYGTYNEQFF. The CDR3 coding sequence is TGTGCCAGCAGAACCACGGGGTACGGGACTTACAATGAGCAGTTCTTC.

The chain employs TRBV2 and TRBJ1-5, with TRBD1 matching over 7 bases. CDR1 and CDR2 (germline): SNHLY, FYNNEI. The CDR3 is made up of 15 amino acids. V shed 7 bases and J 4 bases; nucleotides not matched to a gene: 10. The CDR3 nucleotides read TGTGCCAGCACCCCCAGGGGGGGTAGGAATCAGCCCCAGCATTTT. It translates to CASTPRGGRNQPQHF. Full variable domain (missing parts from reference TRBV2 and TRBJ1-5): EPEVTQTPSHQVTQMGQEVILRCVPISNHLYFYWYRQILGQKVEFLVSFYNNEISEKSEIFDDQFSVERPDGSNFTLKIRSTKLEDSAMYFCASTPRGGRNQPQHFGDGTRLSIL.

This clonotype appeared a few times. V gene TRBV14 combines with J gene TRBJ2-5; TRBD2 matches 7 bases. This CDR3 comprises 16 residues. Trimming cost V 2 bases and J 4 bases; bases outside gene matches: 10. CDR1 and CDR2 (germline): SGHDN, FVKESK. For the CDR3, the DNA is TGTGCCAGCAGCCAAAGATGGGCGGGGGAAGGAGAGACCCAGTACTTC. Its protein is CASSQRWAGEGETQYF.

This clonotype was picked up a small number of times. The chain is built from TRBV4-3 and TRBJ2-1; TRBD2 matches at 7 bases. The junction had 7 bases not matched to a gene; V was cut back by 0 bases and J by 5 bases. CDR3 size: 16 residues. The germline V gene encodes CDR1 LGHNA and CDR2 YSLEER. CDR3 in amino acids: CASSQDRPSGNNEQFF. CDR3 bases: TGCGCCAGCAGCCAAGATAGGCCTAGCGGTAACAATGAGCAGTTCTTC.

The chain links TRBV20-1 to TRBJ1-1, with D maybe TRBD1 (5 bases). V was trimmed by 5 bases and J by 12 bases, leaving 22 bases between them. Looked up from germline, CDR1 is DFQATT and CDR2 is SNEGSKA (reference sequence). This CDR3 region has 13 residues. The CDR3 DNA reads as TGCAGTGCTTTCCCCCCGATCAGGGTCGAAACTTTCTTT. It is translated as CSAFPPIRVETFF.

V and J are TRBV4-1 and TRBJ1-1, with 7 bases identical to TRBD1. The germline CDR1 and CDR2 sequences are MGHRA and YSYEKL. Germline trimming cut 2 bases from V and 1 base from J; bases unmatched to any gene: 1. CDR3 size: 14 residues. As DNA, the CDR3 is TGCGCCAGCAGCCAACGGACAGGGAACACTGAAGCTTTCTTT. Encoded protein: CASSQRTGNTEAFF.

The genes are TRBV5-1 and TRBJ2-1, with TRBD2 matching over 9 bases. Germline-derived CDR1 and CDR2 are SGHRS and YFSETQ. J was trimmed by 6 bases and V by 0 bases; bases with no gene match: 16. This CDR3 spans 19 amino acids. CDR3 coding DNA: TGCGCCAGCAGCTTGGGACTAGCGGAGTGGGCCACCGTACTCAATGAGCAGTTCTTC. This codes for CASSLGLAEWATVLNEQFF.

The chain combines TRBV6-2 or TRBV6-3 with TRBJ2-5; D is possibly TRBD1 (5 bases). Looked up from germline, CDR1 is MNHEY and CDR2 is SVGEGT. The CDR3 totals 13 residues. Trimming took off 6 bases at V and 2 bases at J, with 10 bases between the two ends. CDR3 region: CASSRTKQETQYF. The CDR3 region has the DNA TGTGCCAGCAGCCGGACAAAACAAGAGACCCAGTACTTC.

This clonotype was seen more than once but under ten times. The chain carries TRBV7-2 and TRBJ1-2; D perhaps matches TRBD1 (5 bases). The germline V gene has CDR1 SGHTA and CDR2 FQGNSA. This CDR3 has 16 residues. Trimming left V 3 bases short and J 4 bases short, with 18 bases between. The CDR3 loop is CASSLDHRTGGYGYTF. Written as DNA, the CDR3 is TGTGCCAGCAGCTTGGACCATCGGACGGGGGGCTATGGCTACACCTTC.

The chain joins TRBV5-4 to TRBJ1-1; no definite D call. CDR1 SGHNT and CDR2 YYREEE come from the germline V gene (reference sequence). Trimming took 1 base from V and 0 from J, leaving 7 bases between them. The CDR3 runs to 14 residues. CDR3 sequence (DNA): TGTGCCAGCAGCTTGAGGCAGGTGAACACTGAAGCTTTCTTT. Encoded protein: CASSLRQVNTEAFF.

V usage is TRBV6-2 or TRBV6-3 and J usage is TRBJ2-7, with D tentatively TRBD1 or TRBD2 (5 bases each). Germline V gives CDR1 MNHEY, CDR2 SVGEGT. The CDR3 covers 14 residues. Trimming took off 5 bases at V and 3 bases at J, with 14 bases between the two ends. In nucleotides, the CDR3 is TGTGCCAGCAGTACTGGATCGGGGCTCTACGAGCAGTACTTC. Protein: CASSTGSGLYEQYF.

In DNA form, the CDR3 reads TGCGCCAGCAGCTCGGGACAGGGATTGAACACTGAAGCTTTCTTT. Its protein product is CASSSGQGLNTEAFF. The J gene is TRBJ1-1, the V gene TRBV5-1, with 9 nucleotides matching TRBD1. The CDR3 is 15 residues long. The ends lost 3 bases at V and 0 bases at J; junction bases unmatched: 3. Germline V gene data show CDR1 as SGHRS and CDR2 as YFSETQ. The whole variable domain, remainder taken from reference TRBV5-1 and TRBJ1-1, is KAGVTQTPRYLIKTRGQQVTLSCSPISGHRSVSWYQQTPGQGLQFLFEYFSETQRNKGNFPGRFSGRQFSNSRSEMNVSTLELGDSALYLCASSSGQGLNTEAFFGQGTRLTVV.

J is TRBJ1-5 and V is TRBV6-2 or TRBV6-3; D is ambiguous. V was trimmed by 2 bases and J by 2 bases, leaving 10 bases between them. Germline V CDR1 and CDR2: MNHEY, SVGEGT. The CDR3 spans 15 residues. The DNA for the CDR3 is TGTGCCAGCAGTTACGTGGACCCGGGCAATCAGCCCCAGCATTTT. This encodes CASSYVDPGNQPQHF.

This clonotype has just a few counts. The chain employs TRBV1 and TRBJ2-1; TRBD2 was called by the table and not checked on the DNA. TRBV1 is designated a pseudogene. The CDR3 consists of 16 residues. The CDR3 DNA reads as TGCACCAGCAGCCCAATGACTAGCGGGGGTGGCAATGAGCAGTTCTTC. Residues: CTSSPMTSGGGNEQFF.

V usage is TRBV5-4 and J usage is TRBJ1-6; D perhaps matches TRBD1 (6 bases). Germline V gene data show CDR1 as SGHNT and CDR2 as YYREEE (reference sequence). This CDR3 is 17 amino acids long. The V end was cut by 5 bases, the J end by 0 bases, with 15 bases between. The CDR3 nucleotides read TGTGCCAGCAGAGACGGACAGAAGAGCTCCTATAATTCACCCCTCCACTTT. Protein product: CASRDGQKSSYNSPLHF.

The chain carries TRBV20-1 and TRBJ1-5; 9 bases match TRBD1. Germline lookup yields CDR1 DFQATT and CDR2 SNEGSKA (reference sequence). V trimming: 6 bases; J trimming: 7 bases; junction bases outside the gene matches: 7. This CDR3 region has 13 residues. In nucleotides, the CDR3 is TGCAGTGCGGTCCGACAGGGGGGACAGCCCCAGCATTTT. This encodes CSAVRQGGQPQHF.

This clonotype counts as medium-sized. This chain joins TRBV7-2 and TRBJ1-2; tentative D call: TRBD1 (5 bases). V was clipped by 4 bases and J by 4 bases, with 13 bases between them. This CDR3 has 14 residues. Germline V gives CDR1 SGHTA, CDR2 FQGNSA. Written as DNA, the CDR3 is TGTGCCAGCAGCTCGGGACTAGTGAGCTATGGCTACACCTTC. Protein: CASSSGLVSYGYTF.

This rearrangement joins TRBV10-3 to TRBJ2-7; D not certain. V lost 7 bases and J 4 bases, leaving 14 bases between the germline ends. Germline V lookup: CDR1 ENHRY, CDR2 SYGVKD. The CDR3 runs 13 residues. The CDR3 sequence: CAIKNPGEYEQYF. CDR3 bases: TGTGCCATCAAAAACCCGGGTGAGTACGAGCAGTACTTC.